The clone carrying this T cell receptor (beta chain) has just a few counts. The antigen remains unidentified. This entry is derived from a study of cytotoxic CD8 clonotypes in ibrutinib-treated CLL. Study-level background: Partial responses totalled about 25 and complete responses 2; after median 68 months, about 15 remained remitted and roughly twelve progressed. Response samples followed a median around 12 months of treatment, range 6 to 36. Notes on the study in general: Clonality (at baseline) was higher than in age-matched healthy donors and tracked circulating CD8+ T-cell counts. Samples were collected at differing times from sustained-remission and progressing patients.

The CDR3 covers 13 residues. Trimming removed 4 bases at V and 11 bases at J, with 13 bases between. Germline V gene sequence: CDR1 SGHRS, CDR2 YFSETQ. Clones were sequenced by immunoSEQ multiplex PCR, and TCRdb holds only the in-frame ones, with some missing. The table shows 28,000 or so clones, with approximately 60% occurring only once. J is TRBJ1-6 and V is TRBV5-1, with D possibly TRBD1 on 6 matching bases. The clonotype comes from a human donor with chronic lymphocytic leukemia. The sequenced sample was PBMCs, obtained before ibrutinib treatment. The CDR3, as DNA: TGCGCCAGCAGCCAATCCCAGGGGACACCCCTCCACTTT. It encodes CASSQSQGTPLHF.